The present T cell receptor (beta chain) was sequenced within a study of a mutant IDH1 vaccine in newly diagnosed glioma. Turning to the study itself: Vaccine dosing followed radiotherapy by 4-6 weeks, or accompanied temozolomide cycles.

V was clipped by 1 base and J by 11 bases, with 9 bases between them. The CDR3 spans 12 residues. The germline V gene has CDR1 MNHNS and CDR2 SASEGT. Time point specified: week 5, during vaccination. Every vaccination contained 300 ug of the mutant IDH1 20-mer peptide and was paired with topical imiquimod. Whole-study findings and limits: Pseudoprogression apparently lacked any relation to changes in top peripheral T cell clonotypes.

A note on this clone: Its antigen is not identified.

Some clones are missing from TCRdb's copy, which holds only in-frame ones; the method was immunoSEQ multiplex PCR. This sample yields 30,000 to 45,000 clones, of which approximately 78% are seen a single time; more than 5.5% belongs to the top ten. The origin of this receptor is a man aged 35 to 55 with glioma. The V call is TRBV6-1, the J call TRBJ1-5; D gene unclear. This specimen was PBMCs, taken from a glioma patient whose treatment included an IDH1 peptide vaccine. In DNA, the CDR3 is TGTGCCAGCAGTGAAGACGGGGATGCCCAGCATTTT. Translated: CASSEDGDAQHF.